This T cell receptor beta chain was documented in a study of vaccination and CD4 T cells after COVID-19. Across the whole study: Post-COVID sampling occurred a median approximately 100 days after diagnosis (range 35 to 161). A median of roughly 72 days (range 14 to 241) separated dose two from the taking of post-vaccine samples. Cells received overlapping spike peptides from SARS-CoV-2, HCoV-NL63, HCoV-OC43 and HCoV-229E as stimulation.

Overall study results and limits: Spike mono-reactive clones accounted for 304 of the 307 vaccine-specific clones found in convalescent patients.

On this clonotype itself: As yet, its antigen is unknown.

The ends were cut back, 3 bases at V and 1 base at J, with 9 bases in the middle. This CDR3 has 14 residues. CDR1 is LNHDA, CDR2 SQIVND, per germline (reference sequence). The study sequenced cultured CD4+ T cell DNA using the Oncomine TCR Beta short-read assay. One entry per CDR3 protein, called by TCRdb with MiXCR from the PCR reads. The sample includes around 15,000 distinct CDR3 sequences, around 75% seen only once; the top ten take roughly 9.1%. Sample treatment: approximately 9-day PBMC culture with coronavirus spike peptide pools or control peptides (ViraFEST assay). The TCR comes from a human donor who received a COVID-19 vaccine. This chain joins TRBV19 and TRBJ1-1; D is undetermined. Sequenced here: CD4+ T cells from blood, cultured in vitro, sampled after SARS-CoV-2 vaccination. This CDR3 reads CASSIGPGNTEAFF. The CDR3 DNA reads as TGTGCCAGTAGTATTGGGCCGGGGAACACTGAAGCTTTCTTT.